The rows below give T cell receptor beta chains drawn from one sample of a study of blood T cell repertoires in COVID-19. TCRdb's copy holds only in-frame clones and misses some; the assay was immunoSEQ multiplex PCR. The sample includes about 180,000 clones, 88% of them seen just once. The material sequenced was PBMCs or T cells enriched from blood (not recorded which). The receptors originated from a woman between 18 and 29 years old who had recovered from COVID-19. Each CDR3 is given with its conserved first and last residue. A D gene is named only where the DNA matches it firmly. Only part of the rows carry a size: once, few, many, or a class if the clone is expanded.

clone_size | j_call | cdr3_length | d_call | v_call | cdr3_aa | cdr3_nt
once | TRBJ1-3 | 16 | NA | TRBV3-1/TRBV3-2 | CASSRWPGFSGNTIYF | TGTGCCAGCAGTCGGTGGCCAGGCTTCTCTGGAAACACCATATATTTT
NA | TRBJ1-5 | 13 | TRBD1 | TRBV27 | CASGTGGNQPQHF | TGTGCCAGCGGTACAGGGGGCAATCAGCCCCAGCATTTT
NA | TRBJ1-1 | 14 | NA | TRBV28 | CASSFVSQGPEAFF | TGTGCCAGCAGTTTCGTCTCTCAGGGGCCTGAAGCTTTCTTT
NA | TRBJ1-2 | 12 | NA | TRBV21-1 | CASSKGLDGYTF | TGTGCCAGCAGCAAAGGGTTAGATGGCTACACCTTC
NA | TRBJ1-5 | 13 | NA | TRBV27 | CASSFVANQPQHF | TGTGCCAGCAGTTTTGTGGCTAATCAGCCCCAGCATTTT
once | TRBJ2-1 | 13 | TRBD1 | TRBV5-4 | CASSFDRDNEQFF | TGTGCCAGCAGCTTTGACAGGGACAATGAGCAGTTCTTC
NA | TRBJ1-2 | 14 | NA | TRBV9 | CASSVLGEGYGYTF | TGTGCCAGCAGCGTACTGGGGGAGGGCTATGGCTACACCTTC
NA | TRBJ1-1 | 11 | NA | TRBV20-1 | CSARTDRGAFF | TGCAGTGCTCGGACGGACCGGGGGGCTTTCTTT
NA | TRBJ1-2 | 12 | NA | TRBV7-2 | CASSLEVGGYTF | TGTGCCAGCAGCTTAGAAGTCGGTGGCTACACCTTC
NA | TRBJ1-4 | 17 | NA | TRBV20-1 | CSASRFGTGLTNEKLFF | TGCAGTGCTAGTCGCTTTGGCACAGGGTTAACTAATGAAAAACTGTTTTTT
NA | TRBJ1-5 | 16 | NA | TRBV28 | CASRFGGAGLNQPQHF | TGTGCCAGCAGGTTCGGGGGAGCAGGGTTAAATCAGCCCCAGCATTTT
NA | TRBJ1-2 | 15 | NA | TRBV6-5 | CASSLARGSYGGYTF | TGTGCCAGCAGTCTCGCACGGGGGTCCTATGGGGGCTACACCTTC
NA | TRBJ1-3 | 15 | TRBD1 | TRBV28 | CASTPDRGAGNTIYF | TGTGCCAGCACGCCGGACAGGGGGGCTGGAAACACCATATATTTT
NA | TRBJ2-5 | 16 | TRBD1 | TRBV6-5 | CASSSETGTGGETQYF | TGTGCCAGCAGTTCTGAGACCGGGACAGGGGGAGAGACCCAGTACTTC
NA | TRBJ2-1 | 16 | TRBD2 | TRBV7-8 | CASSLVGLAANNEQFF | TGTGCCAGCAGCTTAGTGGGACTAGCGGCTAACAATGAGCAGTTCTTC
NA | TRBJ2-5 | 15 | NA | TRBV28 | CASSLGAGGKETQYF | TGTGCCAGCAGTTTAGGGGCAGGGGGGAAAGAGACCCAGTACTTC
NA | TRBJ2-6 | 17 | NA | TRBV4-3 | CASSQDPPNSGANVLTF | TGCGCCAGCAGCCAAGACCCCCCCAACTCTGGGGCCAACGTCCTGACTTTC
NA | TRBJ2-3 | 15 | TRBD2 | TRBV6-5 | CASRVASGGTDTQYF | TGTGCCAGCCGGGTGGCTAGCGGGGGAACAGATACGCAGTATTTT